The subject of this entry is one T cell receptor (beta chain). The antigen is not known. This sample is part of a study of shared clonotypes between healthy human individuals. Method: immunoSEQ multiplex PCR; TCRdb's copy keeps in-frame clones and lacks some. The sample carries some 2,100,000 clones, roughly 91% recorded once. Germline CDR1 is LNHDA and CDR2 is SQIVND (reference sequence). V was pared by 7 bases and J by 3 bases, with 9 bases between. The CDR3 extends over 13 amino acids. It was CD45RO-negative cells, positively selected for CCR7, that made up naive CD8 cells, with terminally differentiated effector memory CD45RA+ cells excluded. Those who donated were healthy HIV-negative adults, with no recent acute infections or vaccinations reported. Study outcomes and limitations: There were few donors, and this limited the genetic and exposure-history diversity represented. It was the non-shared clonotypes that had lower generation probabilities than clonotypes shared by all four donors. Sharing across a few donors was seen in 4.5% to 6.5% of naive CD4 clonotypes.

The rearrangement links TRBV19 to TRBJ2-2; D may be TRBD2 (5 bases). What was sequenced was naive CD8+ T cells from PBMCs. This TCR was sampled from a young man in good health. Some clones in this sample may be carry-over from other donors' samples. The CDR3 here is CASNDGDTGELFF. The CDR3 coding sequence is TGTGCCAGTAATGACGGGGACACCGGGGAGCTGTTTTTT.